This TCR beta chain was identified in a study of graft-versus-host responses after intestinal transplantation. Overall study: Induction using anti-thymocyte globulin, followed by tacrolimus and steroids for roughly 3 years, was given to all recipients. The study's findings and limits: GvH clones appeared in recipient marrow, some first in ileum or blood. Circulating GvH clones peaking coincided with falling HvG clones soon after transplant.

The CDR3 is made up of 14 amino acids. V was pared by 7 bases and J by 7 bases, with 16 bases between. Germline V CDR1 and CDR2: LNHDA, SQIVND (reference sequence). Clones were sequenced by immunoSEQ multiplex PCR, and TCRdb holds only the in-frame ones, with some missing. The table has approximately 100,000 clones, 85% to 90% seen once; the top ten hold less than 0.12%. This clone has only one observation. Its cognate antigen is unknown. This chain links TRBV19 with TRBJ2-2; perhaps TRBD2 as D (6 bases). Here the sequenced sample was unstimulated CD4+ T cells sorted from spleen or lymph node cells, taken before intestinal transplant. The receptor was derived from a human donor who received an intestinal transplant. The CDR3 here is CASIRGGEGGELFF. The CDR3 nucleotides read TGTGCCAGTATAAGAGGAGGGGAAGGCGGGGAGCTGTTTTTT.